A selection of T cell receptor beta chains follows, all from one sample in a study of blood T cell repertoires in COVID-19. TCRdb's copy holds only in-frame clones and misses some; the assay was immunoSEQ multiplex PCR. The profile shows about 170,000 clones, about 85% of them singletons. Specimen: peripheral blood. These TCRs come from an elderly man with COVID-19, enrolled during active disease. The conserved cysteine and the conserved F or W are not part of the CDR3 here.

len | v_gene | CDR3aa
14 | TRBV18 | ASSQSPPGTGEKLF
11 | TRBV2 | ASSEPSRTEAF
11 | TRBV6-5 | ASSYPGRGEAF
13 | TRBV12-5 | ASAQGGQGDSPLH
10 | TRBV28 | ASSTGVGEAF
16 | TRBV5-1 | ASSQELAVGSSYNEQF
15 | TRBV7-9 | ASSSRGTGTFSYEQY
14 | TRBV5-5 | ASSPVGGSSYNEQF
11 | TRBV5-1 | ASSKGQNTEAF
10 | TRBV5-1 | ASSPQGGGYT
12 | TRBV3-1/TRBV3-2 | ASSAPGGTYGYT
12 | TRBV2 | ASSLDRDNSPLH
12 | TRBV11-2 | ASSLGARGITQY
12 | TRBV9 | ASSVAGDHRELF
16 | TRBV5-6 | ASSLAIGPNLGNTEAF
12 | TRBV7-2 | ASSPRRGAYGYT
12 | TRBV2 | ASSRQGLDEKLF
14 | TRBV6-5 | ASSYSLRRGDYGYT
12 | TRBV7-2 | ASSSRTGVYEQY
14 | TRBV18 | ASSPGTGHSGNTIY
14 | TRBV4-1 | ASSHLRTVMNTEAF
15 | TRBV4-2 | ASSQDLWRGPGNTIY
13 | TRBV19 | ASSSGQGRYYGYT
13 | TRBV2 | ASIPGQGFNQPQH
14 | TRBV30 | AWSVVRGQDLYGYT
14 | TRBV28 | ASRASLAGGPLGQY
13 | TRBV6-5 | ASSYRDTNTGELF
12 | TRBV2 | ASGLTTGAGKLF
13 | TRBV9 | ASSATHSEQGGVD
13 | TRBV9 | ASSVAGDRSYEQY
12 | TRBV6-1 | ASSDQFAEEKLF
10 | TRBV7-8 | ASSLTASGYT
12 | TRBV7-9 | ASSPWGGTDTQY
15 | TRBV4-1 | ASSRASGGALQETQY
11 | TRBV2 | ASRTGNYYGYT
10 | TRBV6-5 | ASSLERVDYT
14 | TRBV6-5 | ASSSGPGQANTEAF
12 | TRBV28 | ASSPSSGANVLT
12 | TRBV12-5 | ASGWVGGYNEQF
14 | TRBV14 | ASSPISRDRGYEQY
14 | TRBV7-2 | ASSLDGGNSNQPQH
13 | TRBV15 | ATSRDPGINEKLF
10 | TRBV19 | ASSGQGHTIY
10 | TRBV7-3 | ASSSGLNTQY
12 | TRBV7-9 | ASSLGTGQEKLF
12 | TRBV6-2/TRBV6-3 | ASSHGGMHQPQH
13 | TRBV19 | ASSRTSGRTDTQY
11 | TRBV12-3/TRBV12-4 | ASSYDRGYEQY
13 | TRBV13 | ASSLERLVGTEAF
16 | TRBV19 | ASSPRAPASSYNSPLH
14 | TRBV11-2 | ASSQLAGRNTGELF
13 | TRBV7-2 | ASSPDRRSVETQY
15 | TRBV7-6 | ASSLEEGQGPYNEQF
14 | TRBV7-9 | ASSLAASDPQETQY